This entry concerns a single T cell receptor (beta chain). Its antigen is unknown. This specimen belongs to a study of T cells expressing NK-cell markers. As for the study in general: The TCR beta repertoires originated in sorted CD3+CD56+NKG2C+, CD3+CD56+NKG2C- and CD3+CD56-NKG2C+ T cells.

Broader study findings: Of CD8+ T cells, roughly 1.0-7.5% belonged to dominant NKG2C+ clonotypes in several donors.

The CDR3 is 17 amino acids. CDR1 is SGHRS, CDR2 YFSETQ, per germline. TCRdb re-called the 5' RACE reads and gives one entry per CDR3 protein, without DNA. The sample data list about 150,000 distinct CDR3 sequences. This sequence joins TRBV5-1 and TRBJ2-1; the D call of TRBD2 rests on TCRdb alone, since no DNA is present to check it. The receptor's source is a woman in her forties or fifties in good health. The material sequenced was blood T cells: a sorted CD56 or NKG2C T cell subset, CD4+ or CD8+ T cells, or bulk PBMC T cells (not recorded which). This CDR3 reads CASSLGTSGTSGDEQFF.